The 4 T cell receptor beta chains below were found in one sample sequenced in a study of shared clonotypes between healthy human individuals. Using immunoSEQ multiplex PCR, the repertoire was profiled, and TCRdb retains in-frame clones only, with some absent. Of about 1.5 million clones detected, around 98% appear once; the ten largest clones hold about 0.4%. Sequencing input: naive CD4+ T cells sorted from blood. Sample subset: CD45RA+ positively selected. All receptors derive from a man aged 30 to 39 in good health.

This chain joins TRBV27 and TRBJ2-1, with 13 bases lining up with TRBD2. Losses at the gene ends were 6 bases for V and 7 bases for J; bases not matched to a gene: 15. The CDR3 totals 18 residues. Germline V gene sequence: CDR1 MNHEY, CDR2 SMNVEV (reference sequence). The CDR3 nucleotides read TGTGCCAGCAGCCACCTCGGCACTAGCGGGAGGGAGAGGAATGAGCAGTTCTTC. Translation: CASSHLGTSGRERNEQFF.

The chain couples TRBV7-2 to TRBJ2-5; D not certain. Per the germline V gene, CDR1 is SGHTA and CDR2 is FQGNSA. V dropped 4 bases and J dropped 5 bases, with 8 bases sitting between them. This CDR3 region has 12 residues. The CDR3 nucleotides read TGTGCCAGCAGCTCGCTCCGTGAGACCCAGTACTTC. This gives the protein CASSSLRETQYF.

The chain carries TRBV9 and TRBJ2-1, with 14 bases identical to TRBD2. The CDR3 totals 20 residues. Germline trimming cut 0 bases from V and 4 bases from J; bases unmatched to any gene: 12. The germline CDR1 and CDR2 sequences are SGDLS and YYNGEE. CDR3 coding DNA: TGTGCCAGCAGCGTAGTCCCTCTCGGACTAGCGGGAGGCAAATACAATGAGCAGTTCTTC. The encoded protein is CASSVVPLGLAGGKYNEQFF.

V gene TRBV28 combines with J gene TRBJ2-1, with D possibly matching TRBD1 (5 bases). The CDR3 extends over 17 amino acids. V lost 7 bases and J 12 bases, leaving 31 bases between the germline ends. CDR1 MDHEN and CDR2 SYDVKM come from the germline V gene. In nucleotides, the CDR3 is TGTGCCAGCACCCCTAGGGTGCAGGGCAGGCCGGCTATCGGGCAGTTCTTC. The encoded protein is CASTPRVQGRPAIGQFF.